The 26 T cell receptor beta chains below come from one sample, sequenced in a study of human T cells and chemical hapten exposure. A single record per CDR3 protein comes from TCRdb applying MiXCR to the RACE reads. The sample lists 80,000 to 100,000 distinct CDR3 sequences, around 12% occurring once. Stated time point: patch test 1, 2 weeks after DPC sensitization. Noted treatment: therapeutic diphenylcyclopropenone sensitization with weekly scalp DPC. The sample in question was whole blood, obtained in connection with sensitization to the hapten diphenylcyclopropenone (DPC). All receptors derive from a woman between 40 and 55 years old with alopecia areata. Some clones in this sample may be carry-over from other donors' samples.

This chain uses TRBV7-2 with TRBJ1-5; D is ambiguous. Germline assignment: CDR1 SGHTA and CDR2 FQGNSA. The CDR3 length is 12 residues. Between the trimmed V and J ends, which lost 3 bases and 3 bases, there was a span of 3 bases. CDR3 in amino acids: CASSFDNQPQHF. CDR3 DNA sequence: TGTGCCAGCAGCTTTGACAATCAGCCCCAGCATTTT.

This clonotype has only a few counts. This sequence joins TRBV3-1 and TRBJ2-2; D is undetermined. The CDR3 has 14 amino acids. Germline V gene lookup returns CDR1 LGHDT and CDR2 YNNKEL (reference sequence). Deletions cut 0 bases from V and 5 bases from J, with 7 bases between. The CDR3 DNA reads TGTGCCAGCAGCCAAGATCCCCGGACCGGGGAGCTGTTTTTT. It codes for CASSQDPRTGELFF.

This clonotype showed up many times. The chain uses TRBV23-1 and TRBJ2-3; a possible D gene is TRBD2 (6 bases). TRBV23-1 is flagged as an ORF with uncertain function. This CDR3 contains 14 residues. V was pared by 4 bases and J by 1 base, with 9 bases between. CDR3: CASSPQRGTDTQYF. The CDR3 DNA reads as TGCGCCAGCAGTCCCCAGCGGGGCACAGATACGCAGTATTTT.

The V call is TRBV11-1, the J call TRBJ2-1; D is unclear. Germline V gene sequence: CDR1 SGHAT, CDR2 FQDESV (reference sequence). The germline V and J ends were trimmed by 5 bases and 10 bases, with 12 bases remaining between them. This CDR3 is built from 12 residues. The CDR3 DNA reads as TGTGCCAGCAGCCTGGGCCCTTTGGAGCAGTTCTTC. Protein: CASSLGPLEQFF.

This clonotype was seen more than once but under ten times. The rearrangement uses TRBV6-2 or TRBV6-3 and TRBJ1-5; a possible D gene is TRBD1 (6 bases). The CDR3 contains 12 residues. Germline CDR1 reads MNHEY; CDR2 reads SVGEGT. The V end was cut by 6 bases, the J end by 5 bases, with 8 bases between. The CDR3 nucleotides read TGTGCCAGCAGGAGACAGGATCAGCCCCAGCATTTT. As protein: CASRRQDQPQHF.

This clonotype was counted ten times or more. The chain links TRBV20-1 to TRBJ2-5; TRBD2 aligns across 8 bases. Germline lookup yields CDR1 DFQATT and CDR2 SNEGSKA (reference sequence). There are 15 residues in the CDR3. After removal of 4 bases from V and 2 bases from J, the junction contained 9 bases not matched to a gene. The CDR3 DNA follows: TGCAGTGCTAAACAGTCTAGCGGGTTTCAAGAGACCCAGTACTTC. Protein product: CSAKQSSGFQETQYF.

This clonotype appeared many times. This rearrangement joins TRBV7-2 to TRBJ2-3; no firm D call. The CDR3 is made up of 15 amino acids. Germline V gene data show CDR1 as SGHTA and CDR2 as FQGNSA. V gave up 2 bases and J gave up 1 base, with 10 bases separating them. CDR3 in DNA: TGTGCCAGCAGCTTAAGTGTTGACCGCACAGATACGCAGTATTTT. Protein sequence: CASSLSVDRTDTQYF. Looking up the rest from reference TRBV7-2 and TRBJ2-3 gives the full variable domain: GAGVSQSPSNKVTEKGKDVELRCDPISGHTALYWYRQSLGQGLEFLIYFQGNSAPDKSGLPSDRFSAERTGGSVSTLTIQRTQQEDSAVYLCASSLSVDRTDTQYFGPGTRLTVL.

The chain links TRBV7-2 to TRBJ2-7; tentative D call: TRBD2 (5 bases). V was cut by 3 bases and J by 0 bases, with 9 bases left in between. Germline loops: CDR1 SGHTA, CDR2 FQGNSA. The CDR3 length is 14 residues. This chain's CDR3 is CASSFTLGSYEQYF. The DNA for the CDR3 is TGTGCCAGCAGCTTTACACTAGGCTCCTACGAGCAGTACTTC.

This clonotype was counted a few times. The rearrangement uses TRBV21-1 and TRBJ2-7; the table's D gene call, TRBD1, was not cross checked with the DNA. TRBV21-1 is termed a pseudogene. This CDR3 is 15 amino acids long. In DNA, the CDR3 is TGTGCCAGCAGCAAAAAAAGAGGGGGGGCCTACGAGCAGTACTTC. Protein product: CASSKKRGGAYEQYF.

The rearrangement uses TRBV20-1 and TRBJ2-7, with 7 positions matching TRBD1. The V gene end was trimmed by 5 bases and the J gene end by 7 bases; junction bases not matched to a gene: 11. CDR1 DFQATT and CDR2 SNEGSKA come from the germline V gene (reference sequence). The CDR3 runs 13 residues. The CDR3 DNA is TGCAGTGCTGAAAAACCTTCAGGGGGTGAGCAGTACTTC. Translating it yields CSAEKPSGGEQYF.

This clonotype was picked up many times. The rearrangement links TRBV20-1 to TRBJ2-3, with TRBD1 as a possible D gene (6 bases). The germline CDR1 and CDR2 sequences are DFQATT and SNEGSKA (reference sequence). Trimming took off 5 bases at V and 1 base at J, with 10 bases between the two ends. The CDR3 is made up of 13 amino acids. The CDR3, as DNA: TGCAGTGCTCCTCGGACAGGCACAGATACGCAGTATTTT. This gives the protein CSAPRTGTDTQYF.

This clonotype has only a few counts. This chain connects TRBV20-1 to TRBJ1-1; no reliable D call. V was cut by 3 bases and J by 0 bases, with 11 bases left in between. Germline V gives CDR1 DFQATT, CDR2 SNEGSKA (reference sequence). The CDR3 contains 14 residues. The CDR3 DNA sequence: TGCAGTGCTAGCCTACTTGGGCTGAACACTGAAGCTTTCTTT. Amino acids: CSASLLGLNTEAFF.

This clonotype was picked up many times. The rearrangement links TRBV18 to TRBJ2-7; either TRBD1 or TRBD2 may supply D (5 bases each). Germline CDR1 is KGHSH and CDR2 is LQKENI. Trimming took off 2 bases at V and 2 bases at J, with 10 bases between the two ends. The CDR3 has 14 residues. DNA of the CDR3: TGTGCCAGCTCACCAGGGACGGGGCCCTACGAGCAGTACTTC. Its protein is CASSPGTGPYEQYF.

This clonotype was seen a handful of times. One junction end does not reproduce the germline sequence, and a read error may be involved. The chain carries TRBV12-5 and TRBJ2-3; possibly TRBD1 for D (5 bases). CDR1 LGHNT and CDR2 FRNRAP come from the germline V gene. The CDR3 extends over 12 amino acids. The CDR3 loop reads CASGLVGAQAHF. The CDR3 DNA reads TGTGCTAGTGGTTTGGTAGGGGCCCAAGCACATTTT.

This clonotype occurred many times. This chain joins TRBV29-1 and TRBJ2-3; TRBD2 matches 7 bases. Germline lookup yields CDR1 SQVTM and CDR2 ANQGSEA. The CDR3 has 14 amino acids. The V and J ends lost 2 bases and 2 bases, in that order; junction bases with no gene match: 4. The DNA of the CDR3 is TGCAGCGTTGAATGGGGGGGTTCCACAGATACGCAGTATTTT. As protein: CSVEWGGSTDTQYF.

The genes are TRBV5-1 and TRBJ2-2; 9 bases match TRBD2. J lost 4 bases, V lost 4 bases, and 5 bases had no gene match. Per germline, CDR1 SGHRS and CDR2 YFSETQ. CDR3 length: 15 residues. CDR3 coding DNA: TGCGCCAGCAGCCAAGCGGGAGGAGGCACCGGGGAGCTGTTTTTT. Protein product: CASSQAGGGTGELFF.

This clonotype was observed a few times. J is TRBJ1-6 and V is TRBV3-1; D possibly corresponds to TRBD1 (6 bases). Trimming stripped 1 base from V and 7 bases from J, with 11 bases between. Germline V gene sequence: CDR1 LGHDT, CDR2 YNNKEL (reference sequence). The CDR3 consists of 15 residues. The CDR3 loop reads CASSQGAQGNSPLHF. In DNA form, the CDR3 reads TGTGCCAGCAGCCAAGGTGCACAGGGAAATTCACCCCTCCACTTT.

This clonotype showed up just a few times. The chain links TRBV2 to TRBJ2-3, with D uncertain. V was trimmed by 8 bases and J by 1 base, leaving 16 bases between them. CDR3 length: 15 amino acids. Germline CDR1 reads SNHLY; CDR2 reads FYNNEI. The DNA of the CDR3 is TGTGCCAGCCTTAGACCCAGCTGGGGCACAGATACGCAGTATTTT. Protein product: CASLRPSWGTDTQYF.

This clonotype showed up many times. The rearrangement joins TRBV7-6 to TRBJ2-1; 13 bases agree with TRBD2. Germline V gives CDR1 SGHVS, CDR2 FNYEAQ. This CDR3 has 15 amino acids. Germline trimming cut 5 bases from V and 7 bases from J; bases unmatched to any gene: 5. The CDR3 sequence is CASSPGTSGKNEQFF. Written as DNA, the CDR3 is TGTGCCAGCAGCCCCGGGACTAGCGGGAAAAATGAGCAGTTCTTC.

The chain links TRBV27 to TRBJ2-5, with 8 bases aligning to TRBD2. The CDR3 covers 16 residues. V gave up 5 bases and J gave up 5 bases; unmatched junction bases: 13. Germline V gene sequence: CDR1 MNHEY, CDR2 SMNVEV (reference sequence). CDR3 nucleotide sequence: TGTGCCAGCAGTCCGGGGGGGACGGGCGATTTGGAGACCCAGTACTTC. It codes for CASSPGGTGDLETQYF.

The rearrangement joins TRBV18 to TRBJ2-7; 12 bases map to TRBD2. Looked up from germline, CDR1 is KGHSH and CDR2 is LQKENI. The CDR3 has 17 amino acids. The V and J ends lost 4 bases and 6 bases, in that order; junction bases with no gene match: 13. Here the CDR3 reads CASSLNPGLAGYGEQYF. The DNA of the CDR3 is TGTGCCAGCTCACTCAATCCCGGACTAGCGGGATATGGCGAGCAGTACTTC.

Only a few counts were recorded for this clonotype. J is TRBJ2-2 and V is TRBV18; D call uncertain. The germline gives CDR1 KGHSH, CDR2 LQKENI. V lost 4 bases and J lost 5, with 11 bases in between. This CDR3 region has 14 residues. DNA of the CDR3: TGTGCCAGCTCACTTTCTGACGGTACCGGGGAGCTGTTTTTT. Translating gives CASSLSDGTGELFF. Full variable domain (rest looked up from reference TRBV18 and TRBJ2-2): NAGVMQNPRHLVRRRGQEARLRCSPMKGHSHVYWYRQLPEEGLKFMVYLQKENIIDESGMPKERFSAEFPKEGPSILRIQQVVRGDSAAYFCASSLSDGTGELFFGEGSRLTVL.

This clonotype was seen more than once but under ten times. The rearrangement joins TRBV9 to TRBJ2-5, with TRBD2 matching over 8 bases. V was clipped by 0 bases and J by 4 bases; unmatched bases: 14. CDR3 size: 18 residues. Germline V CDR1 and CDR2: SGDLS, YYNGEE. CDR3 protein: CASSVGLASQIVAETQYF. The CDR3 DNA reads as TGTGCCAGCAGCGTAGGACTAGCGTCCCAGATTGTAGCAGAGACCCAGTACTTC.

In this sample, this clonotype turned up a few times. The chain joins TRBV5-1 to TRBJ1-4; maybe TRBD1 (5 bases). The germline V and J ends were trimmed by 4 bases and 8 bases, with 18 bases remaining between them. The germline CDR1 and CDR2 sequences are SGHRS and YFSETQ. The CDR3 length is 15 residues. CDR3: CASSRDRTSGEKLFF. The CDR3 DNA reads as TGCGCCAGCAGCCGGGACCGTACATCTGGGGAAAAACTGTTTTTT.

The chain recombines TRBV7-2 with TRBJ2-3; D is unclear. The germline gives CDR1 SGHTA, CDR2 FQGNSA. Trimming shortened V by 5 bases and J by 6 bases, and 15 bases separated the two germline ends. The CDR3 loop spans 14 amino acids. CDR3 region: CASSRTRGRDTQYF. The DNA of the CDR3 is TGTGCCAGCAGCCGGACGCGAGGCCGGGATACGCAGTATTTT.

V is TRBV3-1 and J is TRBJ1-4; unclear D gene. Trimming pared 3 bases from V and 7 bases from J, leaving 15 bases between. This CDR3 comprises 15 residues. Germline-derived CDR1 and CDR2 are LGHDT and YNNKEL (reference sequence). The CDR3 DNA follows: TGTGCCAGCAGCCAGCCCGGTACAGTCGGTGAAAAACTGTTTTTT. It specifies CASSQPGTVGEKLFF.